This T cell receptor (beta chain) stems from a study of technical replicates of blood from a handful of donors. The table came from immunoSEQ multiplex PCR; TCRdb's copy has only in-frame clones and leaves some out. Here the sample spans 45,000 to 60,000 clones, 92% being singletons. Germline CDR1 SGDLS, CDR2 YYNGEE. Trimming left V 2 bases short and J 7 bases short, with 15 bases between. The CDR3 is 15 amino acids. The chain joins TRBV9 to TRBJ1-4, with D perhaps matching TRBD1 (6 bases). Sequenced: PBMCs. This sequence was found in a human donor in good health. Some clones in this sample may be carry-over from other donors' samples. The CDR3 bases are TGTGCCAGCAGCGTCTCCGGGACATGGGGTGAAAAACTGTTTTTT. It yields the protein CASSVSGTWGEKLFF.